The next 3 T cell receptor beta chains were all read from a single sample in a study of PD-1 blockade in classical Hodgkin lymphoma (dated by TCRdb to 2018 to 2020). According to the study, the label for this sample's time point signals: cycle 2 day 1 (C2D1) of nivolumab. All trial patients had relapsed after autologous stem cell transplantation, with cohorts A, B and C differing in prior brentuximab vedotin exposure. Library construction relied on the immunoSEQ multiplex PCR assay. TCRdb mirrors the immuneACCESS table, restricted to in-frame sequences. Some clones are absent from its copies; in checked studies, under half trace to an unresolved V gene, and the reason for the others is unknown. Counted in this sample were more than 90,000 clones; more than 80% of them appeared once. The ten largest account for roughly 16% of the sample. Sequencing was performed on peripheral blood mononuclear cells (PBMCs), taken before the second cycle of nivolumab. These receptors came from a human donor with classical Hodgkin lymphoma.

The chain carries TRBV5-6 and TRBJ1-3; 9 nucleotides agree with TRBD1. This CDR3 is built from 16 residues. Germline loops: CDR1 SGHDT, CDR2 YYEEEE. J gave up 10 bases and V 1 base, and 12 bases lay outside the gene matches. The CDR3 DNA reads as TGTGCCAGCAGCTTGAGTGGGACAGGGATCCGGGGGACCATATATTTT. This codes for CASSLSGTGIRGTIYF.

V is TRBV19 and J is TRBJ2-2; D ambiguous. V shed 3 bases and J shed 0 bases, with 8 bases lying between them. The CDR3 consists of 15 residues. Germline-derived CDR1 and CDR2 are LNHDA and SQIVND (reference sequence). Here the CDR3 DNA reads TGTGCCAGTAGTATTGGCCTAGCGAACACCGGGGAGCTGTTTTTT. Translating gives CASSIGLANTGELFF.

The chain recombines TRBV6-1 with TRBJ2-5; no clear D. The germline V and J ends were trimmed by 10 bases and 7 bases, with 16 bases remaining between them. The germline gives CDR1 MNHNS, CDR2 SASEGT. The CDR3 runs to 12 residues. CDR3 DNA sequence: TGTGCCATCGGCGGCAGTACTGCGACCCAGTACTTC. Protein: CAIGGSTATQYF.